This is a list of T cell receptor beta chains from one sample in a study of breast tumors, draining lymph nodes, adjacent tissues. A single record per CDR3 protein comes from TCRdb applying MiXCR to the multiplex PCR reads. The table has a few hundred thousand distinct CDR3 sequences, under 40% seen once. Material: axillary lymph node tissue. Source of these receptors: a female donor with breast cancer. Some clones in this sample may be carry-over from other donors' samples. Both conserved end residues are part of each CDR3. D genes are given only for firm matches. Part of the rows lack a size; the others show once, few, many or a class for expanded clones.

clone size	V gene	D gene	J gene	CDR3 DNA	CDR3 protein
many	TRBV20-1	NA	TRBJ1-2	TGCAGTGCTAGACTCACCGGGGCCCACTATGGCTACACCTTC	CSARLTGAHYGYTF
many	TRBV28	NA	TRBJ1-2	TGTGCCAGCAGTTTGGGGTATCAGGGCTACACCTTC	CASSLGYQGYTF
many	TRBV19	NA	TRBJ1-5	TGTGCCAGTAGTACAACCGGGACACTAAGCAATCAGCCCCAGCATTTT	CASSTTGTLSNQPQHF
NA	TRBV20-1	TRBD1	TRBJ2-5	TGCAGTGCTAGAGACATCGGGACAGGGGGCGAGACCCAGTACTTC	CSARDIGTGGETQYF
NA	TRBV5-1	TRBD2	TRBJ2-3	TGCGCCAGCAGCTTACCTAGCGGTAGCAATGAGCAGTATTTT	CASSLPSGSNEQYF
many	TRBV4-1	NA	TRBJ2-5	TGCGCCAGCAACCCAAGTCCCCTAAACGAAGAGACCCAGTACTTC	CASNPSPLNEETQYF
many	TRBV4-1	NA	TRBJ1-3	TGCGCCAGCAGCGACCCGAGATTCTCTGGAAACACCATATATTTT	CASSDPRFSGNTIYF
few	TRBV28	TRBD1	TRBJ1-4	TGTGCCAGCAGTTTCCAGACAGGGGGAGTGGAAAAACTGTTTTTT	CASSFQTGGVEKLFF
NA	TRBV5-4	NA	TRBJ1-3	TGTGCCAGCAGCTTGGCCGATATTCGGGGCTACAGTTTT	CASSLADIRGYSF
many	TRBV19	NA	TRBJ2-5	TGTGCCAGTAGTATGAAGGGTTGGGAGACCCAGTACTTC	CASSMKGWETQYF
many	TRBV19	NA	TRBJ2-7	TGTGCCAGTAGTATCCACCGTGGGGGCGAGCAGTACTTC	CASSIHRGGEQYF
many	TRBV19	NA	TRBJ1-5	TGTGCCAGTAGTATAGTGGGGGGATATCAGCCCCAGCATTTT	CASSIVGGYQPQHF
NA	TRBV5-4	NA	TRBJ2-7	TGTGCCAGCAGTCCCGGGTCCACCTACGAGCAGTACTTC	CASSPGSTYEQYF
many	TRBV6-1	NA	TRBJ1-5	TGTGCCAGCAGTGAGCTAGGGTCGAGGCAGCCCCAGCATTTT	CASSELGSRQPQHF
many	TRBV11-3	NA	TRBJ1-2	TGTGCCAGCAGCTTAGGAGGCACAGGGCCTACTAACTATGGCTACACCTTC	CASSLGGTGPTNYGYTF
many	TRBV10-3	TRBD1	TRBJ2-7	TGTGCCATCAGTGAAAACAGGGGCTCCTACGAGCAGTACTTC	CAISENRGSYEQYF
NA	TRBV12-3/TRBV12-4	NA	TRBJ2-5	TGTGCCAGCAGTTCAATTCGGGATGTGGAGAATAATTACTTC	CASSSIRDVENNYF
NA	TRBV4-2	NA	TRBJ2-1	TGTGCCAGCAGCCAGGAGGCTAGGGCTACGGATGAGCAGTTCTTC	CASSQEARATDEQFF
many	TRBV20-1	TRBD2	TRBJ2-1	TGCAGTGCTAGAGATTCTGCGGGACTAGGGCAGTTCTTC	CSARDSAGLGQFF
NA	TRBV18	NA	TRBJ2-2	TGTGCCAGCTCACCTCGCACTCCGAACACCGGGGAGCTGTTTTTT	CASSPRTPNTGELFF
NA	TRBV6-5	TRBD2	TRBJ2-7	TGTGCCAGCAGTCCGGGGCGGGGGACCTCCTACGAGCAGTACTTC	CASSPGRGTSYEQYF
many	TRBV2	NA	TRBJ2-2	TGTGCCAGCACCCGGGCTTCATCTAACGCCGGGGAGCTGTTTTTT	CASTRASSNAGELFF
many	TRBV7-2	TRBD2	TRBJ2-5	TGTGCCAGCAGCTTAGGGCCCGGGGGAGCGGGGTACCAAGAGACCCAGTACTTC	CASSLGPGGAGYQETQYF
many	TRBV7-9	TRBD2	TRBJ2-1	TGTGCCAGCAGCTTAGTTCGGGACTACGGGTGGAATGAGCAGTTCTTC	CASSLVRDYGWNEQFF